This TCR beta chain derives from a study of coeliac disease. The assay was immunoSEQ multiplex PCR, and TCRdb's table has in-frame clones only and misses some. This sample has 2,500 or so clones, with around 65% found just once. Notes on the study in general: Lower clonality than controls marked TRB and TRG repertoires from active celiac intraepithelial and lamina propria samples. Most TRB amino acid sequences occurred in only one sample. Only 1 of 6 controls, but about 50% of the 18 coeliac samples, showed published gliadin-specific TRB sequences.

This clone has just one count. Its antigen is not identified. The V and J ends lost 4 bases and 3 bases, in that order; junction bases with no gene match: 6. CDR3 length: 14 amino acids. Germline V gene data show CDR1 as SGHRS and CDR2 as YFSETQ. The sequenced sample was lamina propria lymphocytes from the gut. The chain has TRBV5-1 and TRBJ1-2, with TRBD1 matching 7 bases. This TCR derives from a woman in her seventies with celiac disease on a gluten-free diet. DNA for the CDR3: TGCGCCAGCAGCCTTAGACAGGGAGACTATGGCTACACCTTC. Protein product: CASSLRQGDYGYTF.